This T cell receptor (beta chain) appears in the sequencing data of a study of blood T cell repertoires in COVID-19. Study as a whole: Donors in the United States, Italy and Spain gave samples during acute or convalescent COVID-19. In each case, the material was cDNA or gDNA derived from T cells, B-cell-depleted T cells, or PBMCs.

Methods used by the authors: Amplification of reference gene primers was used by the study to estimate nucleated cell counts. The method was immunoSEQ multiplex PCR; TCRdb's version includes in-frame clones alone and lacks a portion of them. That table supplies the V and J calls and clone size; D and trimming were determined from the DNA. Of about 170,000 clones listed, over 80% are singletons. The CDR3 spans 13 residues. The J segment lost 1 base and the V segment lost 4 bases, leaving 0 bases of the junction unmatched. Germline-derived CDR1 and CDR2 are MNHEY and SVGEGT. Sequenced material: peripheral blood. The chain employs TRBV6-2 or TRBV6-3 and TRBJ2-7; the match to TRBD1 covers 8 bases. The clonotype comes from a woman aged 55 to 70 with acute or convalescent COVID-19. As DNA, the CDR3 is TGTGCCAGCAGTTGGGACAGGTCCTACGAGCAGTACTTC. Translating gives CASSWDRSYEQYF.